The 16 T cell receptor beta chains below were found in one sample sequenced in a study of blood T cell repertoires in COVID-19. The method was immunoSEQ multiplex PCR; TCRdb's version includes in-frame clones alone and lacks a portion of them. Here the sample spans 250,000 or so clones, 75% to 90% being singletons. Source material: peripheral blood. The receptors stem from a woman in her forties who had recovered from COVID-19.

A word on this clone: A junction boundary mismatches the germline segment, possibly from a read error. The rearrangement links TRBV28 to TRBJ2-7, with TRBD1 matching 8 bases. The V gene's germline CDR1 is MDHEN and CDR2 SYDVKM. The CDR3 contains 13 residues. The CDR3, as DNA: TGTGCCGGCAGGAACAGGGGGGCCTACGAGCAGTACTTC. Its translation: CAGRNRGAYEQYF.

This clone was seen just once. J is TRBJ1-2 and V is TRBV7-6; TRBD1 aligns across 7 bases. This CDR3 spans 14 amino acids. Unmatched junction bases numbered 3, after V lost 1 base and J lost 4 bases. Germline V gene sequence: CDR1 SGHVS, CDR2 FNYEAQ. CDR3 bases: TGTGCCAGCAGCTTAGATCCAGGGGGCTATGGCTACACCTTC. Protein product: CASSLDPGGYGYTF.

CDR3 in DNA: TGCGCCAGCAGCTTGGGAGGGACTAGCGCGAATCTGGGAGAGACCCAGTACTTC. Translation: CASSLGGTSANLGETQYF. The chain joins TRBV5-1 to TRBJ2-5; 10 nucleotides align to TRBD2. J gave up 4 bases and V 0 bases, and 12 bases lay outside the gene matches. Looked up from germline, CDR1 is SGHRS and CDR2 is YFSETQ. This CDR3 is 18 amino acids long.

This clone came up once. Here the CDR3 DNA reads TGTGCCAGCAGGGTACCGGGACAGGGCGCTAGGACAGATACGCAGTATTTT. This encodes CASRVPGQGARTDTQYF. The V call is TRBV2, the J call TRBJ2-3, with TRBD1 matching 9 bases. Germline V CDR1 and CDR2: SNHLY, FYNNEI. V shed 6 bases, J shed 3 bases, and the junction held 13 bases outside the gene matches. The CDR3 loop spans 17 amino acids.

The rearrangement uses TRBV12-2 and TRBJ1-1; the D call in the table, TRBD1, was not verified against the DNA. TRBV12-2 is classified as a pseudogene. The CDR3 consists of 16 residues. The CDR3: CASRRTTGQRNTEAFF. The CDR3 nucleotides read TGTGCAAGTCGCCGGACCACGGGACAGAGGAACACTGAAGCTTTCTTT.

The CDR3 spells CASSLLFEGRDGYTF. CDR3 nucleotide sequence: TGTGCCAGCAGCTTATTGTTTGAGGGAAGGGATGGCTACACCTTC. This chain joins TRBV7-9 and TRBJ1-2; D unresolved. Looked up from germline, CDR1 is SEHNR and CDR2 is FQNEAQ (reference sequence). This CDR3 has 15 residues. Deletions cut 2 bases from V and 6 bases from J, with 16 bases between.

V and J are TRBV7-3 and TRBJ1-5; weak D call: TRBD1 (5 bases). CDR3 length: 15 residues. Per the germline V gene, CDR1 is SGHTA and CDR2 is FQGTGA. Trimming shortened V by 0 bases and J by 6 bases, and 12 bases separated the two germline ends. The CDR3 spells CASSLTGDGGQPQHF. The CDR3 region has the DNA TGTGCCAGCAGCTTAACGGGGGACGGGGGTCAGCCCCAGCATTTT.

This rearrangement joins TRBV4-1 to TRBJ1-2; TRBD1 matches at 9 bases. The CDR3 sequence is 16 residues long. Germline V gene data show CDR1 as MGHRA and CDR2 as YSYEKL. Trimming cost V 0 bases and J 8 bases; bases outside gene matches: 10. The CDR3 sequence is CASSQEGTGRFKGYTF. DNA for the CDR3: TGCGCCAGCAGCCAAGAAGGGACAGGGCGGTTCAAGGGCTACACCTTC.

The V call is TRBV7-9, the J call TRBJ2-7; perhaps TRBD1 as D (6 bases). The V gene's germline CDR1 is SEHNR and CDR2 FQNEAQ (reference sequence). The length of the CDR3 is 17 residues. V lost 2 bases and J 2 bases, leaving 19 bases between the germline ends. The CDR3 nucleotides are TGTGCCAGCAGCTTATCTCTTGGGGGCAGGGCCCCCTACGAGCAGTACTTC. Translating it yields CASSLSLGGRAPYEQYF. Together with reference TRBV7-9 and TRBJ2-7, the CDR3 gives the full variable domain: DTGVSQNPRHKITKRGQNVTFRCDPISEHNRLYWYRQTLGQGPEFLTYFQNEAQLEKSRLLSDRFSAERPKGSFSTLEIQRTEQGDSAMYLCASSLSLGGRAPYEQYFGPGTRLTVT.

The gene calls are TRBV4-1 and TRBJ2-3; a weak D match, TRBD1 (5 bases). V was pared by 1 base and J by 0 bases, with 11 bases between. The length of the CDR3 is 16 residues. The germline V gene has CDR1 MGHRA and CDR2 YSYEKL. Written as DNA, the CDR3 is TGCGCCAGCAGCCAAGGGCGACAGAGTAGCACAGATACGCAGTATTTT. It translates to CASSQGRQSSTDTQYF.

To note about this clone: Compared with germline, one end of the junction differs, possibly owing to a read error. In DNA, the CDR3 is TGCGCCAGCAGTTTGGGACTAGTCACAGATACGCAGTATTTT. Translation gives CASSLGLVTDTQYF. This chain connects TRBV5-1 to TRBJ2-3, with 8 bases aligning to TRBD2. Germline assignment: CDR1 SGHRS and CDR2 YFSETQ. There are 14 residues in the CDR3.

The rearrangement uses TRBV6-1 and TRBJ2-1, with TRBD2 identical over 12 bases. Per germline, CDR1 MNHNS and CDR2 SASEGT. This CDR3 has 16 amino acids. The trim removed 1 base at V and 2 bases at J, leaving 0 bases unmatched. CDR3 coding DNA: TGTGCCAGCAGTGAAGGACTAGCGGGGGCCTACAATGAGCAGTTCTTC. This sequence encodes CASSEGLAGAYNEQFF.

The rearrangement uses TRBV14 and TRBJ2-1, with 8 bases matching TRBD2. Germline CDR1 reads SGHDN; CDR2 reads FVKESK. V gave up 2 bases and J gave up 7 bases; unmatched junction bases: 13. The CDR3 contains 17 residues. CDR3 DNA sequence: TGTGCCAGCAGCCAAACCCCGCCGCGGGAGGCTCTTAATGAGCAGTTCTTC. Translating gives CASSQTPPREALNEQFF.

The chain uses TRBV19 and TRBJ2-7; D possibly corresponds to TRBD2 (5 bases). Trimming cost V 3 bases and J 5 bases, with 14 bases left between them. The CDR3 has 14 amino acids. Germline CDR1 is LNHDA and CDR2 is SQIVND (reference sequence). CDR3 amino acids: CASSIFSGYNEQYF. The CDR3 DNA sequence: TGTGCCAGTAGTATTTTCTCGGGGTATAACGAGCAGTACTTC.

V and J are TRBV25-1 and TRBJ2-3, with 7 bases identical to TRBD1. V shed 3 bases, J shed 0 bases, and the junction held 0 bases outside the gene matches. The CDR3 covers 14 residues. Germline lookup yields CDR1 MGHDK and CDR2 SYGVNS. CDR3 nucleotides: TGTGCCAGCAGTGAGGGACAGAGCACAGATACGCAGTATTTT. It encodes CASSEGQSTDTQYF.

The chain has TRBV7-9 and TRBJ1-1; 7 bases fit TRBD1. CDR1 is SEHNR, CDR2 FQNEAQ, per germline (reference sequence). V was clipped by 5 bases and J by 0 bases; unmatched bases: 6. The CDR3 length is 15 residues. The CDR3 nucleotides are TGTGCCAGCAGCCCCGAGACAGGGCTGAACACTGAAGCTTTCTTT. It codes for CASSPETGLNTEAFF.